One and the same sample provided the 11 T cell receptor beta chains below, sequenced in a study of beta chain features in type 1 diabetes (dated by TCRdb to 2016 to 2018). Libraries came from the immunoSEQ multiplex PCR assay. The entire amount of isolated RNA was reverse transcribed using the High Capacity cDNA Reverse Transcription Kit, so the sequenced TCRB transcripts were expressed ones. Not all clones reach the TCRdb copy of this immuneACCESS table, which keeps in-frame sequences only. Checked studies attribute under half of the gap to unresolved V genes and leave the rest unexplained. Counted in this sample were about half a million clones; over 9.5% of them appeared once. 0.046% of the sample belongs to the ten largest clones. The sample consisted of naive CD4+ T cells from blood. The cell subset or site tag for this specimen amounts to: true naive CD4+ T cells. These receptors were obtained from a woman between 18 and 30 years old in good health.

This clone occurred a few times. The chain combines TRBV30 with TRBJ1-2; no reliable D call. The CDR3 is 13 residues long. The ends were cut back, 2 bases at V and 8 bases at J, with 15 bases in the middle. Germline V gene data show CDR1 as GTSNPN and CDR2 as SVGIG (reference sequence). The CDR3 region is CAWSLGYVEGYTF. The CDR3 DNA reads TGTGCCTGGAGTCTAGGCTACGTGGAGGGCTACACCTTC.

The chain links TRBV5-1 to TRBJ2-5; 13 bases align to TRBD2. Germline V gene sequence: CDR1 SGHRS, CDR2 YFSETQ. After removal of 4 bases from V and 7 bases from J, the junction contained 10 bases not matched to a gene. The CDR3 covers 16 residues. The CDR3 region has the DNA TGCGCCAGCAGCACAGGGACTAGCGGGGCAGTACGGACCCAGTACTTC. The encoded protein is CASSTGTSGAVRTQYF.

The table lists this clone with a few counts. The chain employs TRBV29-1 and TRBJ2-3; D uncertain. The germline gives CDR1 SQVTM, CDR2 ANQGSEA. With 3 bases removed from V and 0 bases from J, the gap between germline ends came to 4 bases. This CDR3 contains 12 residues. The DNA for the CDR3 is TGCAGCGTTGACGCTAGCACAGATACGCAGTATTTT. Protein product: CSVDASTDTQYF.

The chain combines TRBV6-5 with TRBJ2-3; D uncertain. Germline CDR1 and CDR2: MNHEY and SVGAGI. Trimming cost V 2 bases and J 4 bases, with 16 bases left between them. This CDR3 has 16 residues. CDR3 coding DNA: TGTGCCAGCAGTTACCAACTCCGTGGGCCTTCAGATACGCAGTATTTT. Amino acid sequence: CASSYQLRGPSDTQYF.

The chain links TRBV7-2 to TRBJ1-6; D is undetermined. Deletions cut 4 bases from V and 9 bases from J, with 10 bases between. Germline V gene data show CDR1 as SGHTA and CDR2 as FQGNSA. There are 13 residues in the CDR3. CDR3 nucleotide sequence: TGTGCCAGCAGCTCCCGCCCAGGTTCACCCCTCCACTTT. It specifies CASSSRPGSPLHF.

There are a few counts of this clone. Other nucleotide sequences from this sample produce the same CDR3. The rearrangement joins TRBV29-1 to TRBJ2-1, with D possibly being TRBD1 or TRBD2 (5 bases each). The CDR3 length is 14 residues. V was clipped by 6 bases and J by 3 bases, with 15 bases between them. Germline CDR1 reads SQVTM; CDR2 reads ANQGSEA. The CDR3 DNA reads TGCAGCGTGGAGAGTTCGGGGCTCTACAATGAGCAGTTCTTC. Amino acids: CSVESSGLYNEQFF.

This clone was counted ten times or more. V gene TRBV29-1 combines with J gene TRBJ1-1, with a weak D call TRBD1 (6 bases). V was trimmed by 7 bases and J by 1 base, leaving 16 bases between them. The CDR3 runs 14 residues. Germline-derived CDR1 and CDR2 are SQVTM and ANQGSEA. The CDR3 is CSASPGATNTEAFF. CDR3 DNA: TGCAGCGCCTCGCCAGGGGCCACGAACACTGAAGCTTTCTTT. Based on the CDR3 plus reference TRBV29-1 and TRBJ1-1, the full variable domain is SAVISQKPSRDICQRGTSLTIQCQVDSQVTMMFWYRQQPGQSLTLIATANQGSEATYESGFVIDKFPISRPNLTFSTLTVSNMSPEDSSIYLCSASPGATNTEAFFGQGTRLTVV.

V gene TRBV18 combines with J gene TRBJ2-7; D unclear. CDR3 size: 11 residues. CDR1 is KGHSH and CDR2 is LQKENI in the germline V gene. The V and J ends lost 5 bases and 6 bases respectively, with 8 bases between them. The CDR3 DNA follows: TGTGCCAGCTCAAACAGAATCGAGCAGTACTTC. Its translation is CASSNRIEQYF.

This clone was counted between two and nine times. The chain is built from TRBV27 and TRBJ2-7; no clear D. The CDR3 is 16 amino acids. Germline V gene data show CDR1 as MNHEY and CDR2 as SMNVEV (reference sequence). Trimming stripped 10 bases from V and 2 bases from J, with 24 bases between. The CDR3 here is CATDLRRAAQPYEQYV. The CDR3 DNA reads TGTGCCACCGACCTCCGTCGGGCGGCCCAACCCTACGAGCAGTACGTC.

The chain is built from TRBV5-1 and TRBJ2-7; D is unclear. The CDR3 extends over 14 amino acids. Trimming cost V 0 bases and J 0 bases, with 7 bases left between them. Germline V lookup: CDR1 SGHRS, CDR2 YFSETQ. Written as DNA, the CDR3 is TGCGCCAGCAGCTTGGCCGGAACCTCCTACGAGCAGTACTTC. This translates into CASSLAGTSYEQYF.

The rearrangement links TRBV27 to TRBJ1-5; 9 bases agree with TRBD1. The V gene end was trimmed by 4 bases and the J gene end by 7 bases; junction bases not matched to a gene: 8. This CDR3 contains 15 residues. In germline, CDR1 is MNHEY, CDR2 SMNVEV (reference sequence). In DNA form, the CDR3 reads TGTGCCAGCAGTTCCCTCGGGACAGGGACCCAGCCCCAGCATTTT. Protein product: CASSSLGTGTQPQHF.